These 24 T cell receptor beta chains were all obtained from the same sample, sequenced in a study of blood T cells in healthy people across ages. It was with a sample-barcoded 5' primer and a J-beta primer mix that a second PCR of about 6 to 12 cycles was run. Via MiXCR, TCRdb re-called the 5' RACE reads, giving one row per CDR3 protein. The sample records more than 700,000 distinct CDR3 sequences, approximately 53% being singletons. Sequences were obtained from blood. The receptors here all came from a man older than 75 in good health.

This rearrangement joins TRBV24-1 to TRBJ2-1; 14 positions match TRBD2. Germline lookup yields CDR1 KGHDR and CDR2 SFDVKD. V lost 3 bases, J lost 7 bases, and 13 bases stayed unmatched. The CDR3 is 19 amino acids. The CDR3 DNA reads as TGTGCCACCAGTGATCCCGGCGGGACTAGCGGGAGCTTGGTAAATGAGCAGTTCTTC. It is translated as CATSDPGGTSGSLVNEQFF.

The chain carries TRBV29-1 and TRBJ2-1, with 14 bases matching TRBD2. The germline V gene encodes CDR1 SQVTM and CDR2 ANQGSEA. The CDR3 contains 18 residues. V gave up 6 bases and J gave up 1 base; unmatched junction bases: 11. CDR3 in amino acids: CSVLGTSGREGSYNEQFF. The CDR3 DNA is TGCAGCGTCCTCGGGACTAGCGGGAGAGAAGGGTCCTACAATGAGCAGTTCTTC.

The chain links TRBV3-1 to TRBJ2-4; 7 bases are a match to TRBD1. The DNA matches TRBJ2-7 better at its end, which makes the J call doubtful. The CDR3 length is 14 residues. CDR1 and CDR2 (germline): LGHDT, YNNKEL (reference sequence). This chain's CDR3 is CASSPGTDISEQYF. The CDR3 DNA reads TGTGCCAGCAGCCCCGGGACAGATATCTCCGAGCAGTACTTC.

V gene TRBV2 combines with J gene TRBJ2-5; D possibly corresponds to TRBD1 (6 bases). Germline CDR1 and CDR2: SNHLY and FYNNEI. Trimming stripped 7 bases from V and 1 base from J, with 10 bases between. This CDR3 has 13 amino acids. CDR3 region: CASNGQLQETQYF. The CDR3 nucleotides read TGTGCCAGCAATGGACAGCTCCAAGAGACCCAGTACTTC. Variable domain in full (rest from reference TRBV2 and TRBJ2-5): EPEVTQTPSHQVTQMGQEVILRCVPISNHLYFYWYRQILGQKVEFLVSFYNNEISEKSEIFDDQFSVERPDGSNFTLKIRSTKLEDSAMYFCASNGQLQETQYFGPGTRLLVL.

The chain combines TRBV12-3 or TRBV12-4 with TRBJ1-4; no reliable D call. Deletions cut 5 bases from V and 7 bases from J, with 8 bases between. The CDR3 has 12 residues. CDR3 sequence: CASSTPIEKLFF. CDR3 DNA: TGTGCCAGCAGTACCCCAATTGAAAAACTGTTTTTT.

The V call is TRBV20-1, the J call TRBJ2-3; D gene uncertain. The CDR3 totals 15 residues. Germline-derived CDR1 and CDR2 are DFQATT and SNEGSKA (reference sequence). The V end lost 3 bases, the J end lost 0 bases, and 13 bases lay between the germline ends. This CDR3 is CSASNSAISTDTQYF. Here the CDR3 DNA reads TGCAGTGCTAGTAACTCAGCAATTAGCACAGATACGCAGTATTTT.

This clonotype appeared many times. This chain uses TRBV29-1 with TRBJ2-5; tentatively, D is TRBD1 (5 bases). Germline V CDR1 and CDR2: SQVTM, ANQGSEA. V was clipped by 5 bases and J by 5 bases, with 15 bases between them. The CDR3 contains 13 residues. The CDR3 loop is CSVRQGNLETQYF. For the CDR3, the DNA is TGCAGCGTTCGGCAGGGTAACTTGGAGACCCAGTACTTC.

The V call is TRBV29-1, the J call TRBJ2-1; 14 bases match TRBD2. Germline values: CDR1 SQVTM, CDR2 ANQGSEA. The CDR3 covers 14 residues. V shed 6 bases and J 8 bases; nucleotides not matched to a gene: 6. CDR3 protein: CSVAGTSGSYEQFF. In nucleotides, the CDR3 is TGCAGCGTGGCCGGGACTAGCGGGAGTTATGAGCAGTTCTTC.

The V gene is TRBV7-2, the J gene TRBJ2-2; maybe TRBD1 (5 bases). Trimming pared 1 base from V and 6 bases from J, leaving 18 bases between. This CDR3 is built from 17 residues. In germline, CDR1 is SGHTA, CDR2 FQGNSA. CDR3 sequence (DNA): TGTGCCAGCAGCTTAGGGGGTGGGGCTACGGCGCCCGGGGAGCTGTTTTTT. Its protein product is CASSLGGGATAPGELFF.

The J gene is TRBJ2-5, the V gene TRBV18, with D maybe TRBD2 (6 bases). Germline assignment: CDR1 KGHSH and CDR2 LQKENI. Trimming left V 2 bases short and J 5 bases short, with 9 bases between. This CDR3 has 13 amino acids. CDR3 nucleotides: TGTGCCAGCTCACCAGCTCGGGGGGAGACCCAGTACTTC. Protein sequence: CASSPARGETQYF. The entire variable domain, with the rest obtained from reference TRBV18 and TRBJ2-5, is as follows: NAGVMQNPRHLVRRRGQEARLRCSPMKGHSHVYWYRQLPEEGLKFMVYLQKENIIDESGMPKERFSAEFPKEGPSILRIQQVVRGDSAAYFCASSPARGETQYFGPGTRLLVL.

V is TRBV29-1 and J is TRBJ2-1, with D perhaps being TRBD1 or TRBD2 (5 bases each). The germline V gene has CDR1 SQVTM and CDR2 ANQGSEA. V was trimmed by 0 bases and J by 0 bases, leaving 9 bases between them. The CDR3 consists of 15 residues. The CDR3 sequence: CSVEDGGSSYNEQFF. Here the CDR3 DNA reads TGCAGCGTTGAAGATGGGGGTAGCTCCTACAATGAGCAGTTCTTC.

The chain recombines TRBV29-1 with TRBJ2-2, with D uncertain. Trimming left V 6 bases short and J 3 bases short, with 11 bases between. The germline V gene has CDR1 SQVTM and CDR2 ANQGSEA. The CDR3 sequence is 13 residues long. The CDR3 protein is CSVRGPDTGELFF. The CDR3 nucleotides read TGCAGCGTCCGTGGGCCCGACACCGGGGAGCTGTTTTTT.

The chain uses TRBV29-1 and TRBJ2-2; 7 nucleotides match TRBD1. V trimming: 4 bases; J trimming: 4 bases; junction bases outside the gene matches: 3. Germline values: CDR1 SQVTM, CDR2 ANQGSEA. CDR3 length equals 13 residues. CDR3: CSVGTGPTGELFF. CDR3 nucleotides: TGCAGCGTTGGGACAGGACCCACCGGGGAGCTGTTTTTT.

This clonotype was detected only a few times. V usage is TRBV10-1 and J usage is TRBJ2-3; 9 nucleotides line up with TRBD1. Trimming took 6 bases from V and 14 from J; bases not matched to a gene: 21. The CDR3 runs to 16 residues. Germline values: CDR1 WNHNN, CDR2 SYGVQD (reference sequence). CDR3 DNA: TGCGCCAGCAGCTCAGCAAGGGACAGGGAACACAGATACGCGTATTTT. Translated: CASSSARDREHRYAYF.

Only a few counts were recorded for this clonotype. The chain joins TRBV6-5 to TRBJ2-1; D call uncertain. The V end lost 5 bases, the J end lost 11 bases, and 10 bases lay between the germline ends. The CDR3 is 11 amino acids. The V gene's germline CDR1 is MNHEY and CDR2 SVGAGI. The CDR3 bases are TGTGCCAGCAGTGCTGACGGGCAGCAGTTCTTC. It translates to CASSADGQQFF.

This clonotype was seen only once. At one end the junction does not follow the germline gene, possibly because of a read error. J is TRBJ2-1 and V is TRBV7-2; D unresolved. This CDR3 is 16 amino acids long. Germline CDR1 reads SGHTA; CDR2 reads FQGNSA. The CDR3 DNA is TGTGCCAGCAGCTTATTTCACGCGAGCTCCAACAATGAGCAGTTCTTC. Residues: CASSLFHASSNNEQFF.

The chain uses TRBV28 and TRBJ1-5; D unclear. There are 13 residues in the CDR3. CDR1 MDHEN and CDR2 SYDVKM come from the germline V gene. The V end was cut by 10 bases, the J end by 6 bases, with 16 bases between. In DNA form, the CDR3 reads TGTGCCACAGACCCTTCTTTCGGTCAGCCCCAGCATTTT. Amino acid sequence: CATDPSFGQPQHF.

The chain employs TRBV6-5 and TRBJ1-4; D unresolved. With 6 bases removed from V and 8 bases from J, the gap between germline ends came to 16 bases. The CDR3 runs 14 residues. Germline assignment: CDR1 MNHEY and CDR2 SVGAGI. As DNA, the CDR3 is TGTGCCAGCAGCCTGGATCCCGTCGGCGAAAAACTGTTTTTT. Translation gives CASSLDPVGEKLFF.

This chain uses TRBV29-1 with TRBJ1-2; TRBD1 agrees at 7 bases. Trimming removed 7 bases from V and 4 bases from J; junction bases left unmatched: 9. The germline V gene has CDR1 SQVTM and CDR2 ANQGSEA. The length of the CDR3 is 13 residues. The CDR3 DNA is TGCAGCGCCACCGGGACAGTAATCTATGGCTACACCTTC. It encodes CSATGTVIYGYTF.

V usage is TRBV29-1 and J usage is TRBJ2-3; D gene uncertain. The V gene lost 4 bases and the J gene lost 2 bases, with 7 bases spanning the gap. The germline gives CDR1 SQVTM, CDR2 ANQGSEA. The CDR3 is 12 residues long. The CDR3 loop reads CSVADFTDTQYF. DNA for the CDR3: TGCAGCGTTGCCGACTTCACAGATACGCAGTATTTT.

This clonotype was seen once. This chain uses TRBV6-5 with TRBJ2-5; 10 positions match TRBD2. The J call may not be correct, given that the DNA end is closer to TRBJ2-7. The CDR3 length is 16 residues. Germline V gene data show CDR1 as MNHEY and CDR2 as SVGAGI. The CDR3: CASSYSIGLAGAEQYV. For the CDR3, the DNA is TGTGCCAGCAGTTACTCGATTGGGCTAGCGGGAGCCGAGCAGTACGTC.

This clonotype was picked up many times. This rearrangement joins TRBV7-2 to TRBJ2-1; weak D call: TRBD1 (5 bases). Between the trimmed V and J ends, which lost 4 bases and 0 bases, there was a span of 10 bases. The CDR3 runs 15 residues. Germline V lookup: CDR1 SGHTA, CDR2 FQGNSA. CDR3 sequence: CASSSTASSYNEQFF. CDR3 nucleotides: TGTGCCAGCAGCTCGACAGCGAGCTCCTACAATGAGCAGTTCTTC.

The V and J genes are TRBV29-1 and TRBJ1-2, with D unresolved. CDR3 size: 13 residues. The V end lost 3 bases, the J end lost 7 bases, and 15 bases lay between the germline ends. Looked up from germline, CDR1 is SQVTM and CDR2 is ANQGSEA. The CDR3: CSVDLVPKGGYTF. The CDR3 bases are TGCAGCGTTGATCTCGTCCCTAAGGGTGGCTACACCTTC.

The rearrangement joins TRBV25-1 to TRBJ2-1, with unresolved D. The V end lost 6 bases, the J end lost 2 bases, and 8 bases lay between the germline ends. This CDR3 has 13 residues. From germline, CDR1 is MGHDK and CDR2 SYGVNS. This CDR3 reads CASSGPTYNEQFF. CDR3 DNA sequence: TGTGCCAGCAGCGGGCCCACCTACAATGAGCAGTTCTTC.